Following are 30 T cell receptor beta chains from one sample sequenced in a study of CD8+CD57+ T cells in acquired aplastic anemia. Profiles of TCR beta VDJ and CDR3 were generated from a genomic DNA template. Each CDR3 protein is one row after TCRdb ran MiXCR on the reads. The repertoire holds fewer than 150,000 distinct CDR3 sequences, with about 48% as singletons. The sample comprised sorted CD4+, CD8+, or CD8+CD57+ T cells (not recorded which) from PBMCs. All receptors derive from a human donor in good health, serving as a control.

V is TRBV15 and J is TRBJ1-5; possibly TRBD1 for D (5 bases). Trimming cost V 9 bases and J 2 bases, with 20 bases left between them. The CDR3 has 16 residues. Germline V gene lookup returns CDR1 LNHNV and CDR2 YYDKDF (reference sequence). As DNA, the CDR3 is TGTGCCACATGTTCGGAGTCAGGGTCCGGCAATCAGCCCCAGCATTTT. As protein: CATCSESGSGNQPQHF.

The sample holds many counts of this clonotype. This sequence joins TRBV20-1 and TRBJ2-5; possible D gene TRBD1, 5 bases. The CDR3 is 15 residues long. V lost 0 bases, J lost 4 bases, and 15 bases lay in between. Germline V gives CDR1 DFQATT, CDR2 SNEGSKA (reference sequence). CDR3 coding DNA: TGCAGTGCTAGAGATCCGACAGTAAGGGGAGAGACCCAGTACTTC. Translating gives CSARDPTVRGETQYF.

In this sample, this clonotype turned up many times. V usage is TRBV11-2 and J usage is TRBJ2-7; TRBD2 might be the D (6 bases). Germline CDR1 SGHAT, CDR2 FQNNGV. V lost 3 bases and J lost 1, with 10 bases in between. The CDR3 has 14 residues. The CDR3 region has the DNA TGTGCCAGCAGCTTTACGGCGGGGTCCTACGAGCAGTACTTC. Amino acid sequence: CASSFTAGSYEQYF.

The chain combines TRBV19 with TRBJ2-7; 9 nucleotides agree with TRBD1. J was trimmed by 6 bases and V by 8 bases; bases with no gene match: 14. The CDR3 loop spans 15 amino acids. Germline V gene sequence: CDR1 LNHDA, CDR2 SQIVND (reference sequence). In DNA form, the CDR3 reads TGTGCCAGTTCTTCCCCCGGGACAGGGATGAGCGAGCAGTACTTC. It is translated as CASSSPGTGMSEQYF.

Worth noting for this clonotype: As the CDR3 is not closed by the conserved phenylalanine or tryptophan, this likely results from a read error. The V gene is TRBV5-4, the J gene TRBJ1-3, with a possible D match to TRBD1 (6 bases). Between the trimmed V and J ends, which lost 4 bases and 3 bases, there was a span of 14 bases. CDR1 and CDR2 from the germline V gene are SGHNT and YYREEE (reference sequence). The CDR3 extends over 15 amino acids. In nucleotides, the CDR3 is TGTGCCAGCAGCCTACAGGGCGCGATTGGAAACACCATATATCTT. Translating gives CASSLQGAIGNTIYL.

The CDR3 spells CASTSRDSNQPQHF. Written as DNA, the CDR3 is TGTGCCAGCACCTCTAGGGATAGCAATCAGCCCCAGCATTTT. V usage is TRBV2 and J usage is TRBJ1-5; D unclear. Trimming took 7 bases from V and 0 from J, leaving 10 bases between them. CDR1 is SNHLY, CDR2 FYNNEI, per germline. There are 14 residues in the CDR3. The complete variable domain, with remaining parts taken from reference TRBV2 and TRBJ1-5, reads EPEVTQTPSHQVTQMGQEVILRCVPISNHLYFYWYRQILGQKVEFLVSFYNNEISEKSEIFDDQFSVERPDGSNFTLKIRSTKLEDSAMYFCASTSRDSNQPQHFGDGTRLSIL.

This clonotype came up many times. The gene calls are TRBV5-1 and TRBJ2-5; perhaps TRBD1 as D (5 bases). The V end lost 0 bases, the J end lost 7 bases, and 13 bases lay between the germline ends. Per germline, CDR1 SGHRS and CDR2 YFSETQ. The CDR3 has 14 amino acids. CDR3 loop: CASSLDSGQGTQYF. CDR3 bases: TGCGCCAGCAGCTTGGATTCGGGTCAGGGGACCCAGTACTTC.

This clonotype has more than one count but fewer than ten. V and J are TRBV10-3 and TRBJ1-2; D remains ambiguous. V dropped 8 bases and J dropped 7 bases, with 20 bases sitting between them. The CDR3 totals 14 residues. CDR1 is ENHRY, CDR2 SYGVKD, per germline. The CDR3 loop reads CAIATQKAFGGYTF. In DNA form, the CDR3 reads TGTGCCATCGCTACCCAGAAAGCATTTGGTGGCTACACCTTC.

V gene TRBV15 combines with J gene TRBJ2-7, with TRBD1 matching 8 bases. The CDR3 covers 15 residues. The ends lost 2 bases at V and 2 bases at J; junction bases unmatched: 5. CDR1 is LNHNV, CDR2 YYDKDF, per germline (reference sequence). CDR3 bases: TGTGCCACCAGCAGACTTCGACAGGGGCCCTACGAGCAGTACTTC. Amino acids: CATSRLRQGPYEQYF.

The chain combines TRBV15 with TRBJ2-7; 7 positions match TRBD1. The CDR3 extends over 15 amino acids. V gave up 1 base and J gave up 0 bases; unmatched junction bases: 3. Germline assignment: CDR1 LNHNV and CDR2 YYDKDF (reference sequence). CDR3 DNA sequence: TGTGCCACCAGCAGAGGAGGGGGCCTCTCCTACGAGCAGTACTTC. Its translation is CATSRGGGLSYEQYF.

This clonotype was counted many times. The rearrangement joins TRBV30 to TRBJ2-7; 7 bases agree with TRBD1. V lost 3 bases and J lost 0; bases outside the gene matches: 2. Looked up from germline, CDR1 is GTSNPN and CDR2 is SVGIG (reference sequence). CDR3 length equals 13 residues. The CDR3 sequence: CAWRRTGSYEQYF. In nucleotides, the CDR3 is TGTGCCTGGAGACGGACAGGCTCCTACGAGCAGTACTTC.

The chain couples TRBV15 to TRBJ1-4; D is unresolved. This CDR3 is 15 amino acids long. V was pared by 5 bases and J by 0 bases, with 10 bases between. Germline CDR1 is LNHNV and CDR2 is YYDKDF (reference sequence). The CDR3 DNA is TGTGCCACCAGCCTGGGTCTCACAACTAATGAAAAACTGTTTTTT. Residues: CATSLGLTTNEKLFF.

V is TRBV10-2 and J is TRBJ1-4, with no clear D. CDR1 and CDR2 (germline): WSHSY, SAAADI. This CDR3 is 13 amino acids long. V was trimmed by 8 bases and J by 8 bases, leaving 15 bases between them. The DNA for the CDR3 is TGCGCCAGCCGTCCTGCAGGTGAAGAAAAACTGTTTTTT. It yields the protein CASRPAGEEKLFF.

The chain combines TRBV6-5 with TRBJ2-7, with 7 bases aligning to TRBD1. The V gene end was trimmed by 4 bases and the J gene end by 5 bases; junction bases not matched to a gene: 8. CDR1 and CDR2 from the germline V gene are MNHEY and SVGAGI. The CDR3 contains 14 residues. CDR3: CASSCLHRGNEQYF. The DNA for the CDR3 is TGTGCCAGCAGTTGCCTTCACAGGGGCAACGAGCAGTACTTC.

The chain recombines TRBV7-8 with TRBJ2-7; 7 positions agree with TRBD1. CDR1 is SGHVS and CDR2 is FQNEAQ in the germline V gene. The V segment lost 5 bases and the J segment 3 bases; nucleotides outside the gene matches: 4. This CDR3 comprises 13 residues. The CDR3 DNA reads as TGTGCCAGCAGCATCCGGACAGGCTACGAGCAGTACTTC. The encoded protein is CASSIRTGYEQYF. The variable domain in full, with the rest retrieved from reference TRBV7-8 and TRBJ2-7, is GAGVSQSPRYKVAKRGQDVALRCDPISGHVSLFWYQQALGQGPEFLTYFQNEAQLDKSGLPSDRFFAERPEGSVSTLKIQRTQQEDSAVYLCASSIRTGYEQYFGPGTRLTVT.

The chain employs TRBV5-1 and TRBJ1-1; the D gene is possibly TRBD1 (5 bases). Deletions cut 0 bases from V and 3 bases from J, with 12 bases between. The CDR3 runs 15 residues. Germline V CDR1 and CDR2: SGHRS, YFSETQ. CDR3: CASSLELSGDTEAFF. The CDR3 DNA reads TGCGCCAGCAGCTTGGAATTGTCGGGGGACACTGAAGCTTTCTTT.

V gene TRBV10-1 combines with J gene TRBJ2-3; TRBD1 is a possible D gene (6 bases). V was clipped by 3 bases and J by 2 bases, with 9 bases between them. The CDR3 loop spans 14 amino acids. Germline CDR1 and CDR2: WNHNN and SYGVQD (reference sequence). The CDR3 is CASSDGQPTDTQYF. The CDR3 DNA is TGCGCCAGCAGTGATGGACAGCCCACAGATACGCAGTATTTT.

This clonotype was observed many times. This chain connects TRBV19 to TRBJ2-5; D perhaps matches TRBD2 (5 bases). CDR3 length: 13 amino acids. The ends were cut back, 7 bases at V and 3 bases at J, with 12 bases in the middle. Germline V gene sequence: CDR1 LNHDA, CDR2 SQIVND (reference sequence). CDR3: CASKEASKETQYF. CDR3 DNA sequence: TGTGCCAGTAAGGAGGCATCTAAAGAGACCCAGTACTTC.

In its sample, this clonotype ranks as medium-sized. The chain carries TRBV12-3 or TRBV12-4 and TRBJ1-2; 7 positions match TRBD1. The V and J ends lost 5 bases and 5 bases, in that order; junction bases with no gene match: 8. This CDR3 contains 14 residues. DNA of the CDR3: TGTGCCAGCAGTCCTCAGACAGGGATGTATGGCTACACCTTC. Translated: CASSPQTGMYGYTF.

V and J are TRBV7-3 and TRBJ2-2, with D uncertain. The CDR3 contains 13 residues. Germline values: CDR1 SGHTA, CDR2 FQGTGA. Trimming removed 2 bases at V and 6 bases at J, with 7 bases between. CDR3 residues: CASSLVGPGELFF. CDR3 nucleotide sequence: TGTGCCAGCAGCTTAGTAGGGCCCGGGGAGCTGTTTTTT. Complete variable domain (other parts from reference TRBV7-3 and TRBJ2-2): GAGVSQTPSNKVTEKGKYVELRCDPISGHTALYWYRQSLGQGPEFLIYFQGTGAADDSGLPNDRFFAVRPEGSVSTLKIQRTERGDSAVYLCASSLVGPGELFFGEGSRLTVL.

The chain employs TRBV11-3 and TRBJ2-7; TRBD1 is a possible D gene (6 bases). This CDR3 is built from 13 residues. V lost 11 bases, J lost 5 bases, and 19 bases lay in between. Germline V CDR1 and CDR2: SGHNT, YENEEA. The chain's CDR3 is CALPKTGIHEQYV. DNA of the CDR3: TGTGCCTTACCTAAAACAGGGATCCACGAGCAGTACGTC.

The sample holds many counts of this clonotype. DNA of the CDR3: TGCAGTGCTAGTTACAGGGCCCTTGGTTCCTACGAGCAGTACTTC. The encoded protein is CSASYRALGSYEQYF. This chain links TRBV20-1 with TRBJ2-7; a possible D gene is TRBD1 (6 bases). CDR1 is DFQATT and CDR2 is SNEGSKA in the germline V gene (reference sequence). The V gene lost 3 bases and the J gene lost 1 base, with 16 bases spanning the gap. The CDR3 sequence is 15 residues long.

CDR3 residues: CASSQSVNGRAHEQYF. CDR3 nucleotide sequence: TGCGCCAGCAGCCAGAGCGTCAACGGCAGGGCCCACGAGCAGTACTTC. J is TRBJ2-7 and V is TRBV4-1; possible D gene TRBD1, 5 bases. The CDR3 loop spans 16 amino acids. CDR1 and CDR2 from the germline V gene are MGHRA and YSYEKL. With 3 bases removed from V and 5 bases from J, the gap between germline ends came to 20 bases.

This clonotype was picked up many times. CDR3 protein: CASSQEARIEIYGYTF. CDR3 DNA: TGCGCCAGCAGCCAAGAGGCACGGATCGAGATCTATGGCTACACCTTC. The chain couples TRBV4-3 to TRBJ1-2; D is unresolved. The CDR3 covers 16 residues. Per the germline V gene, CDR1 is LGHNA and CDR2 is YSLEER. The V gene lost 0 bases and the J gene lost 4 bases, with 15 bases spanning the gap.

Note on this clonotype: A junction boundary mismatches the germline segment, possibly from a read error. The V and J genes are TRBV11-2 and TRBJ2-2; TRBD2 matches at 13 bases. This CDR3 region has 16 residues. Germline V lookup: CDR1 SGHAT, CDR2 FQNNGV. The CDR3 loop reads CASSPGLAGLAGEPFF. CDR3 nucleotides: TGTGCCAGCAGCCCGGGACTAGCGGGGTTGGCCGGGGAGCCGTTTTTT.

The chain uses TRBV19 and TRBJ1-1; TRBD1 matches at 7 bases. The CDR3 covers 15 residues. CDR1 and CDR2 (germline): LNHDA, SQIVND (reference sequence). Germline trimming cut 3 bases from V and 2 bases from J; bases unmatched to any gene: 6. CDR3 region: CASSMDRLANTEAFF. CDR3 bases: TGTGCCAGTAGTATGGACAGGCTCGCCAACACTGAAGCTTTCTTT.

The chain recombines TRBV10-3 with TRBJ1-6; D unclear. Germline V gene lookup returns CDR1 ENHRY and CDR2 SYGVKD. V was cut by 2 bases and J by 2 bases, with 4 bases left in between. CDR3 length: 14 residues. In DNA, the CDR3 is TGTGCCATCAGTGAGGGGGCCTATAATTCACCCCTCCACTTT. As protein: CAISEGAYNSPLHF.

This clonotype has a count of ten or more. The chain couples TRBV6-2 or TRBV6-3 to TRBJ2-7; D might be TRBD2 (6 bases). The germline V and J ends were trimmed by 2 bases and 3 bases, with 20 bases remaining between them. The CDR3 covers 17 residues. Germline lookup yields CDR1 MNHEY and CDR2 SVGEGT. This CDR3 reads CASSYHAGGVGGYEQYF. CDR3 nucleotides: TGTGCCAGCAGTTACCACGCTGGAGGTGTGGGGGGCTACGAGCAGTACTTC.

This clonotype occurred a few times. The J gene is TRBJ2-7, the V gene TRBV7-6, with D uncertain. The V end lost 1 base, the J end lost 6 bases, and 7 bases lay between the germline ends. The V gene's germline CDR1 is SGHVS and CDR2 FNYEAQ. The CDR3 runs to 12 residues. The CDR3 here is CASSLVKSEQYF. CDR3 nucleotides: TGTGCCAGCAGCTTAGTCAAAAGCGAGCAGTACTTC. Based on the CDR3 plus reference TRBV7-6 and TRBJ2-7, the full variable domain is GAGVSQSPRYKVTKRGQDVALRCDPISGHVSLYWYRQALGQGPEFLTYFNYEAQQDKSGLPNDRFSAERPEGSISTLTIQRTEQRDSAMYRCASSLVKSEQYFGPGTRLTVT.

The J gene is TRBJ2-7, the V gene TRBV2; the match to TRBD2 covers 8 bases. There are 14 residues in the CDR3. Germline V gene sequence: CDR1 SNHLY, CDR2 FYNNEI. The V segment lost 4 bases and the J segment 2 bases; nucleotides outside the gene matches: 4. CDR3 in DNA: TGTGCCAGCAGTGTGGGCGGGGGGACCTACGAGCAGTACTTC. Protein: CASSVGGGTYEQYF.